Reported below is one T cell receptor (beta chain). Its antigen is unknown. Reverse transcription of about 0.5 ug total RNA with a constant-region primer produced TCR beta cDNA. Slightly modified ARM-PCR served as the procedure for the TCR beta libraries. These libraries came from three rounds of nested multiplex PCR. PCR rounds one and two used TRBV1-TRBV30 forward primers with a C-beta reverse primer for about 11 cycles each. TCRdb itself ran the multiplex PCR reads through MiXCR, one entry per CDR3 protein. The table includes roughly 100,000 distinct CDR3 sequences, approximately 80% detected once. Without any cell sorting, about 19-32 mg of bulk tissue yielded co-extracted RNA and DNA. No patient had received treatment, and all had chronic HBV infection. The data were obtained in a study of tumor-infiltrating lymphocytes in primary liver carcinoma. This CDR3 contains 15 residues. The V gene's germline CDR1 is MNHNS and CDR2 SASEGT. Trimming cost V 8 bases and J 6 bases, with 19 bases left between them.

The study's findings and limits: It was in tumors, not blood, that the top-250-clone fraction was significantly higher (p = 0.039). A small share of top clones, only about 7.5-25%, was found in all five tumor regions. In tumor-adjacent and tumor-blood pairs, overlap was lower than in tumor region pairs.

The chain joins TRBV6-1 to TRBJ2-2, with D perhaps matching TRBD1 (6 bases). This receptor was identified in a middle-aged man with primary liver carcinoma and hepatitis B virus infection. Material for sequencing was liver tumor tissue from sampling region 3. Regarding subset: tumor region T3, left-lateral pole. The CDR3 protein is CASGTQGTSAGELFF. The DNA of the CDR3 is TGTGCCAGCGGAACACAGGGTACTTCGGCCGGGGAGCTGTTTTTT.